This T cell receptor (beta chain) was sequenced in a study of cytomegalovirus exposure and HLA in healthy donors. The PCR ran on 60 Vbeta and 13 Jbeta primers. Clones were sequenced by immunoSEQ multiplex PCR, and TCRdb holds only the in-frame ones, with some missing. This sample has some 150,000 clones, with about 80% found just once. The CDR3 is 14 amino acids. Germline V gene lookup returns CDR1 LGHNA and CDR2 YSLEER. Trimming took off 4 bases at V and 6 bases at J, with 13 bases between the two ends. This sequence joins TRBV4-3 and TRBJ1-3; D is unresolved. Sequencing used PBMCs. The TCR originated in a male donor in good health and CMV-seronegative. CDR3 amino acids: CASSPAGRENTIYF. The CDR3 bases are TGCGCCAGCAGCCCCGCCGGACGGGAAAACACCATATATTTT.